This T cell receptor beta chain was captured in a study of T-cell reconstitution after alpha-beta-depleted transplantation in children. Study-wide points: T-cell counts and diversity at one year post-transplant came mainly from newly produced T cells. Surviving recipient cells, namely T cells and thymic progenitors, were the source of high day-60 TCRbeta diversity in some patients.

TCRbeta library preparation incorporated unique molecular identifiers. TCRdb passed the PCR reads through MiXCR, listing each CDR3 protein once. The sample records about 980,000 distinct CDR3 sequences, about 29% being singletons. As regards this clonotype: What it recognizes is unknown.

The CDR3 totals 12 residues. Trimming stripped 5 bases from V and 7 bases from J, with 6 bases between. The germline CDR1 and CDR2 sequences are SGHAT and FQDESV (reference sequence). Specimen: PBMCs, mostly from graft donor cells, collected 360 days after TCRalphabeta/CD19-depleted stem cell transplant. The sequence came from a boy under two years old who had a stem cell transplant for SCID, so the T cells may come from the graft donor. The V gene is TRBV11-1, the J gene TRBJ1-6; D gene uncertain. CDR3 protein: CASSRSNSPLHF. The CDR3 DNA reads TGTGCCAGCAGCCGCTCGAATTCACCCCTCCACTTT.